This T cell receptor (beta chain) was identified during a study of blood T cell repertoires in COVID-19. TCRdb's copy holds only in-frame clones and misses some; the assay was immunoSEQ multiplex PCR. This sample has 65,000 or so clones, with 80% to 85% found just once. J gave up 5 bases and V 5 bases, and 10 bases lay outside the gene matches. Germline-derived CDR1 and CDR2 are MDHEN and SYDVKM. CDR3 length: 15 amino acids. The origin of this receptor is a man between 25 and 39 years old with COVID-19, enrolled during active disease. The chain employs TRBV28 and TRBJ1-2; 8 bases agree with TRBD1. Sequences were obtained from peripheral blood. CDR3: CASSRSGTGEYGYTF. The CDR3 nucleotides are TGTGCCAGCAGTCGATCCGGGACAGGAGAATATGGCTACACCTTC.